Listed here are 18 T cell receptor beta chains from one sample, sequenced in a study of blood T cell repertoires in COVID-19. This table comes from immunoSEQ multiplex PCR, and its TCRdb copy is limited to in-frame clones, with some not included. Here the sample spans roughly 100,000 clones, 88% being singletons. Material for sequencing was peripheral blood. The receptor set was obtained from a woman in her 70s with acute or convalescent COVID-19.

This clone was seen only once. This chain links TRBV5-1 with TRBJ2-7; D may be TRBD2 (6 bases). Per the germline V gene, CDR1 is SGHRS and CDR2 is YFSETQ. V lost 2 bases and J lost 7, with 10 bases in between. The CDR3 runs 12 residues. The CDR3 nucleotides read TGCGCCAGCAGCTTTTCGGGGGATGAGCAGTACTTC. Amino acids: CASSFSGDEQYF.

The V and J genes are TRBV19 and TRBJ2-1, with 8 positions matching TRBD1. J gave up 3 bases and V 4 bases, and 20 bases lay outside the gene matches. CDR1 and CDR2 from the germline V gene are LNHDA and SQIVND (reference sequence). The CDR3 length is 20 residues. In DNA form, the CDR3 reads TGTGCCAGTAGTACCCTACAGGGGGGCAGGGTTACGACTAACTACAATGAGCAGTTCTTC. Encoded protein: CASSTLQGGRVTTNYNEQFF.

This clone has more than one count but fewer than ten. The chain links TRBV6-2 or TRBV6-3 to TRBJ1-1; possible D gene TRBD1, 6 bases. The CDR3 runs to 12 residues. Trimming removed 5 bases from V and 7 bases from J, with 11 bases in between. The germline V gene has CDR1 MNHEY and CDR2 SVGEGT. Here the CDR3 DNA reads TGTGCCAGCAGTCACCTACAGGGTGAAGCTTTCTTT. This translates into CASSHLQGEAFF.

The chain couples TRBV28 to TRBJ1-2; 9 bases line up with TRBD1. V was pared by 2 bases and J by 4 bases, with 5 bases of the junction left unmatched. The CDR3 length is 15 residues. The germline CDR1 and CDR2 sequences are MDHEN and SYDVKM. The CDR3 coding sequence is TGTGCCAGCAGTTTACCCCAGGGACAGGGCTATGGCTACACCTTC. Protein: CASSLPQGQGYGYTF.

The chain employs TRBV6-1 and TRBJ2-7, with a weak D call TRBD1 (6 bases). V lost 4 bases and J lost 3, with 19 bases in between. CDR3 length: 16 amino acids. Per germline, CDR1 MNHNS and CDR2 SASEGT. The CDR3 sequence: CASSADRGRRNYEQYF. The DNA for the CDR3 is TGTGCCAGCAGTGCGGACAGAGGTCGGCGGAACTACGAGCAGTACTTC.

The chain has TRBV27 and TRBJ1-5; 8 positions agree with TRBD1. CDR1 is MNHEY, CDR2 SMNVEV, per germline (reference sequence). V was clipped by 5 bases and J by 4 bases; unmatched bases: 7. This CDR3 is 15 amino acids long. In DNA, the CDR3 is TGTGCCAGCAGTGCCTCCCGACAGGGGAATCAGCCCCAGCATTTT. It translates to CASSASRQGNQPQHF.

The V call is TRBV5-1, the J call TRBJ1-2; 9 bases map to TRBD1. V trimming: 0 bases; J trimming: 6 bases; junction bases outside the gene matches: 6. CDR3 size: 15 residues. The germline V gene encodes CDR1 SGHRS and CDR2 YFSETQ. CDR3 amino acids: CASSLGPGTGNGYTF. The CDR3 coding sequence is TGCGCCAGCAGCTTGGGTCCCGGGACAGGGAATGGCTACACCTTC.

The chain has TRBV28 and TRBJ2-3; D uncertain. Germline CDR1 is MDHEN and CDR2 is SYDVKM. The CDR3 length is 15 residues. The V end lost 5 bases, the J end lost 2 bases, and 14 bases lay between the germline ends. This chain's CDR3 is CASSPRALNTDTQYF. CDR3 sequence (DNA): TGTGCCAGCAGTCCTCGTGCGTTGAACACAGATACGCAGTATTTT.

The rearrangement uses TRBV5-1 and TRBJ1-2, with 8 bases identical to TRBD1. Germline assignment: CDR1 SGHRS and CDR2 YFSETQ. The CDR3 covers 15 residues. Trimming removed 4 bases from V and 4 bases from J; junction bases left unmatched: 9. The CDR3 reads CASSVEGTGIYGYTF. CDR3 bases: TGCGCCAGCAGCGTAGAGGGGACAGGCATCTATGGCTACACCTTC.

CDR3 amino acids: CASSQGDGYTF. As DNA, the CDR3 is TGTGCCAGCAGCCAGGGGGATGGCTACACCTTC. V and J are TRBV6-5 and TRBJ1-2; 7 bases fit TRBD1. The CDR3 length is 11 residues. In germline, CDR1 is MNHEY, CDR2 SVGAGI. V lost 6 bases to trimming and J lost 6 bases; unmatched junction nucleotides: 1.

This clone was seen only once. The V gene is TRBV7-6, the J gene TRBJ2-7, with a tentative D call TRBD1 (6 bases). The CDR3 has 15 amino acids. Germline CDR1 reads SGHVS; CDR2 reads FNYEAQ. V was cut by 0 bases and J by 0 bases, with 9 bases left in between. The CDR3 DNA reads TGTGCCAGCAGCTTAGCTTCGGACAGCTCCTACGAGCAGTACTTC. Protein: CASSLASDSSYEQYF.

The chain joins TRBV5-1 to TRBJ2-7, with TRBD2 matching over 11 bases. After removal of 4 bases from V and 3 bases from J, the junction contained 6 bases not matched to a gene. The CDR3 totals 15 residues. CDR1 is SGHRS, CDR2 YFSETQ, per germline. CDR3 amino acids: CASSTTSGGDYEQYF. The CDR3, as DNA: TGCGCCAGCAGCACCACTAGCGGGGGAGACTACGAGCAGTACTTC.

This clone appeared a few times. The chain is built from TRBV5-1 and TRBJ2-7, with 11 bases lining up with TRBD2. J gave up 6 bases and V 2 bases, and 7 bases lay outside the gene matches. The CDR3 consists of 15 residues. Germline V lookup: CDR1 SGHRS, CDR2 YFSETQ. CDR3 nucleotides: TGCGCCAGCAGCTTCGGTACTAGCGGGAGAGGCGAGCAGTACTTC. As protein: CASSFGTSGRGEQYF.

This rearrangement joins TRBV28 to TRBJ1-2, with D perhaps TRBD1 (5 bases). V lost 5 bases and J lost 1, with 20 bases in between. CDR1 and CDR2 from the germline V gene are MDHEN and SYDVKM. The CDR3 extends over 17 amino acids. CDR3 region: CASSPAQQALLNYGYTF. For the CDR3, the DNA is TGTGCCAGCAGTCCGGCCCAACAGGCCCTCCTTAACTATGGCTACACCTTC.

This clone occurred a few times. The V and J genes are TRBV10-3 and TRBJ2-3; a possible D gene is TRBD2 (6 bases). This CDR3 spans 14 amino acids. CDR1 is ENHRY, CDR2 SYGVKD, per germline. Trimming pared 1 base from V and 3 bases from J, leaving 8 bases between. The CDR3 DNA is TGTGCCATCAGTGAGTGGGGGGTGACAGATACGCAGTATTTT. Its protein product is CAISEWGVTDTQYF.

The genes are TRBV24-1 and TRBJ2-1, with TRBD2 as a possible D gene (6 bases). There are 14 residues in the CDR3. The germline V gene encodes CDR1 KGHDR and CDR2 SFDVKD. The ends were cut back, 3 bases at V and 9 bases at J, with 14 bases in the middle. CDR3: CATSDALAGGEQFF. CDR3 nucleotide sequence: TGTGCCACCAGTGATGCACTAGCAGGTGGTGAGCAGTTCTTC.

This chain joins TRBV12-3 or TRBV12-4 and TRBJ1-3, with a possible D match to TRBD1 (5 bases). The CDR3 length is 13 residues. V lost 6 bases and J lost 5, with 11 bases in between. The CDR3: CASSRNRRNTIYF. The CDR3 DNA reads TGTGCCAGCAGCCGTAACAGGAGAAACACCATATATTTT.

This clone occurred once. This chain joins TRBV2 and TRBJ2-2; possible D gene TRBD1, 6 bases. The CDR3 totals 15 residues. The germline CDR1 and CDR2 sequences are SNHLY and FYNNEI. V was trimmed by 6 bases and J by 2 bases, leaving 13 bases between them. This CDR3 is CASRSRTVNTGELFF. The CDR3 coding sequence is TGTGCCAGCAGAAGTAGGACAGTTAACACCGGGGAGCTGTTTTTT.